These T cell receptor beta chains were read from a single sample in a study of post-analysis software for immune sequencing data. TCRdb re-called the PCR reads with MiXCR, one entry per CDR3 protein. The sample shows approximately 730,000 distinct CDR3 sequences, around 46% of them seen only once. The material sequenced was blood. Source of these receptors: a girl aged 5-17 years with multiple sclerosis. Both conserved end residues are part of each CDR3. The D gene is left open where the match is weak. Some rows have no size entry. The others give once, few or many, or a class for an expanded clone.

V	size	J	D	DNA	CDR3
TRBV6-1	.	TRBJ2-5	TRBD2	TGTGCCAGCAGTGAAGCCACTAGCGGGGCGGGCCAGTACTTC	CASSEATSGAGQYF
TRBV29-1	.	TRBJ2-1	TRBD2	TGCAGCGTTGCCGGGACTAGCGGGAGCCAACCAACCTACAATGAGCAGTTCTTC	CSVAGTSGSQPTYNEQFF
TRBV20-1	.	TRBJ2-3	TRBD2	TGCAGTGCTAACCGCCCTAGCGGGAGCACAGATACGCAGTATTTT	CSANRPSGSTDTQYF
TRBV7-2	few	TRBJ1-2	.	TGTGCCAGCGAGGGCTTCTATGGCTACACCTTC	CASEGFYGYTF
TRBV5-1	.	TRBJ2-7	TRBD2	TGCGCCAGCAGCTTTGGACTAGCGGGACCCGACGAGCAGTACTTC	CASSFGLAGPDEQYF
TRBV30	.	TRBJ2-3	TRBD2	TGTGCCTGGAGCCCCGGGACTAGCGGGAGTCGGTATACGCAGTATTTT	CAWSPGTSGSRYTQYF
TRBV7-2	.	TRBJ2-1	TRBD2	TGTGCCAGCAGCTCAATCGGGAGGCCCGGGCAGTTCTTC	CASSSIGRPGQFF
TRBV11-1	.	TRBJ2-7	TRBD2	TGTGCCAGCAGCTTAGACTTCGCGGGAGGCTACGAGCAGTACTTC	CASSLDFAGGYEQYF
TRBV12-3/TRBV12-4	few	TRBJ2-5	TRBD2	TGTGCCAGCAGTACTGCGGGAGGGGAGACCCAGTACTTC	CASSTAGGETQYF
TRBV28	.	TRBJ2-1	.	TGTGCCAGCAGTTTATTGTCTCAGGGGCCTGGTGATGAGCAGTTCTTC	CASSLLSQGPGDEQFF
TRBV10-3	.	TRBJ2-7	TRBD2	TGTGCCATCAGTGAGGCATTAGGGACTAGCGGGAATTACGAGCAGTACTTC	CAISEALGTSGNYEQYF
TRBV12-3/TRBV12-4	.	TRBJ2-5	.	TGTGCCAGCAGCCCAGGGTCAGGCGGCCAAGAGACCCAGTACTTC	CASSPGSGGQETQYF
TRBV20-1	.	TRBJ2-5	.	TGCAGTGCGCCTACTCCGGGACTCTACCAAGAGACCCAGTACTTC	CSAPTPGLYQETQYF
TRBV7-9	.	TRBJ2-1	.	TGTGCCAGCAGCACGGCCAGGGGAGCCTCCTACAATGAGCAGTTCTTC	CASSTARGASYNEQFF
TRBV4-1	.	TRBJ2-3	TRBD1	TGCGCCAGCAGCCAAGAAGGAACAGGGGAAGTCAGGCAGTATTTT	CASSQEGTGEVRQYF
TRBV5-1	.	TRBJ2-6	.	TGCGCCAGCAGCACACCGGGAGAACTCTCTGGGGCCAACGTCCTGACTTTC	CASSTPGELSGANVLTF
TRBV6-5	.	TRBJ2-4	TRBD1	TGTGCCAGCAGTTACGAAGGGACAGGGGTTGCGGAGCAGTACTTC	CASSYEGTGVAEQYF
TRBV6-5	.	TRBJ2-1	TRBD2	TGTGCCAGCAGTCAATTAGCGGGAGGCTCCTACAATGAGCAGTTCTTC	CASSQLAGGSYNEQFF
TRBV10-3	few	TRBJ2-1	TRBD2	TGTGCCATCAGTGTAGCAACTAGCGGCCTGGGGGAGCAGTTCTTC	CAISVATSGLGEQFF
TRBV20-1	.	TRBJ2-3	TRBD2	TGCAGTGCCCCTGTTGGAGCGGGAGGGCCTATTGGCACAGATACGCAGTATTTT	CSAPVGAGGPIGTDTQYF
TRBV27	few	TRBJ2-7	.	TGTGCCAGCAGTCCTAGTGGGTTCTCCTACGAGCAGTACTTC	CASSPSGFSYEQYF
TRBV9	many	TRBJ2-7	.	TGTGCCAGCAGCGTAGGAGGGGGGATCCTGACCTACGAGCAGTACTTC	CASSVGGGILTYEQYF
TRBV6-5	few	TRBJ2-1	TRBD1	TGTGCCACCCAACTAGGGGGCCCCTACAATGAGCAGTTCTTC	CATQLGGPYNEQFF
TRBV3-1	.	TRBJ1-2	.	TGTGCCGGCAGCCAAGAACCCTATGGCTACACCTTC	CAGSQEPYGYTF
TRBV7-2	few	TRBJ2-6	.	TGTGCCAGCAGCTTGGGGGCCTCGAGCTCTGGGGCCAACGTCCTGACTTTC	CASSLGASSSGANVLTF
TRBV25-1	few	TRBJ2-7	.	TGTGCCAGCAGTGAGTGGACAGAGTTCTACGAGCAGTACTTC	CASSEWTEFYEQYF